Following are 32 T cell receptor beta chains from one sample sequenced in a study of tumor-infiltrating lymphocytes in primary liver carcinoma. Unsorted whole blood supplied the RNA, and germline DNA was extracted too. TCR beta cDNA came from approximately 540 ng total RNA, primed with a constant-region primer. Three-round nested multiplex PCR performed with slightly modified ARM-PCR produced the TCR beta libraries. TRBV1-TRBV30 forward primers and a C-beta reverse primer were used in the first two PCR rounds, which each ran for approximately 9 cycles. TCRdb re-called the multiplex PCR reads with MiXCR, one entry per CDR3 protein. There are under 200,000 distinct CDR3 sequences in the sample; roughly 61% occur only once, and 7% to 8.5% lies in the top ten. What was sequenced was peripheral blood. The receptors were sampled from a woman aged 55-69 years with primary liver carcinoma and hepatitis B virus infection.

The V gene is TRBV11-2, the J gene TRBJ1-1; D is undetermined. V was trimmed by 6 bases and J by 6 bases, leaving 14 bases between them. The CDR3 is 13 residues long. CDR1 is SGHAT, CDR2 FQNNGV, per germline. The CDR3 bases are TGTGCCAGCAGTAGGTTGAGAGGCTCTGAAGCTTTCTTT. Its translation: CASSRLRGSEAFF.

About this clonotype: A read error may account for a junction end that differs from germline. The chain combines TRBV5-5 with TRBJ2-5; no firm D call. The CDR3 has 13 amino acids. Per germline, CDR1 SGHKS and CDR2 YYEKEE (reference sequence). The CDR3 DNA sequence: TGTACCAGCAGCGTGTGGGCACAAGAGACCCAGTACTTC. Translated: CTSSVWAQETQYF. The full variable domain, its missing parts supplied by reference TRBV5-5 and TRBJ2-5, is DAGVTQSPTHLIKTRGQQVTLRCSPISGHKSVSWYQQVLGQGPQFIFQYYEKEERGRGNFPDRFSARQFPNYSSELNVNALLLGDSALYLCTSSVWAQETQYFGPGTRLLVL.

On this clonotype: The CDR3 does not close with the conserved phenylalanine or tryptophan, likely indicating a read error. This chain links TRBV11-2 with TRBJ2-2, with a tentative D call TRBD2 (6 bases). Germline CDR1 is SGHAT and CDR2 is FQNNGV. The CDR3 covers 18 residues. The CDR3 DNA sequence: TGTACCAGCAGAAGTATACCGTGGCGCCGGGGGAACACCGGGGAACTGTTTTCT. Translation: CTSRSIPWRRGNTGELFS.

A word on this clonotype: Likely a read error: the CDR3 ends without its conserved phenylalanine or tryptophan. No DNA is shown, since the ends of the CDR3 on it are uncertain; the CDR3 is the one TCRdb lists. The chain links TRBV4-2 to TRBJ2-5; TRBD1 reflects the table's D call only, with no check against the DNA. Per the germline V gene, CDR1 is LGHNA and CDR2 is YNFKEQ. The CDR3 adds up to 17 amino acids, both ends counted. CDR3: CASSQDRRGTRLETQYL.

A note on this clonotype: Germline is not matched at one junction end, which may reflect a read error. This sequence joins TRBV12-3 or TRBV12-4 and TRBJ1-5, with D perhaps TRBD1 (5 bases). The CDR3 sequence is 16 residues long. The CDR3 loop reads CASSYLAGTHDQAQHF. The CDR3 bases are TGTGCCAGCAGCTACCTTGCCGGGACGCACGATCAGGCCCAGCATTTT.

Regarding this clonotype: A read error may be the cause here, since a much bigger clone is one base away. The CDR3 loop reads CASNISGARPGANVLTF. The CDR3 DNA reads TGTGCCAGCAATATTAGCGGGGCCAGGCCTGGGGCCAACGTCCTGACTTTC. The chain employs TRBV7-8 and TRBJ2-6; TRBD2 matches at 8 bases. Losses at the gene ends were 7 bases for V and 2 bases for J; bases not matched to a gene: 10. Germline V lookup: CDR1 SGHVS, CDR2 FQNEAQ. The CDR3 runs 17 residues.

To note about this clonotype: The junction does not match germline at one end; this may be a read error. V gene TRBV28 combines with J gene TRBJ2-2, with TRBD2 as a possible D gene (5 bases). The CDR3 extends over 15 amino acids. The V gene's germline CDR1 is MDHEN and CDR2 SYDVKM. For the CDR3, the DNA is TGTGCCAGTAGTTTATACCCAGCGAACACCGGGGAGCTGGTTTTT. This translates into CASSLYPANTGELVF.

As concerns this clonotype: At one boundary the junction diverges from the germline segment, which might be a read error. The chain combines TRBV4-1 with TRBJ1-2; tentatively, D is TRBD1 (5 bases). The CDR3 totals 11 residues. Germline-derived CDR1 and CDR2 are MGHRA and YSYEKL. The chain's CDR3 is CASSDSYVYTF. The CDR3 DNA reads TGCGCCAGCAGTGACAGCTATGTCTACACCTTC.

Of note for this clonotype: The junction differs from germline at one of its ends, possibly a read error. The V and J genes are TRBV11-2 and TRBJ2-3, with 15 bases aligning to TRBD2. The germline CDR1 and CDR2 sequences are SGHAT and FQNNGV. The CDR3 loop spans 17 amino acids. This CDR3 is CTSSPWTSGRGTDTQYF. The CDR3 DNA follows: TGTACCAGTAGCCCCTGGACTAGCGGGAGGGGAACAGATACGCAGTATTTT.

Only a few counts were recorded for this clonotype. Possible read error: a much larger clone is one base away. The chain joins TRBV10-3 to TRBJ1-1, with D possibly being TRBD1 (5 bases). Germline-derived CDR1 and CDR2 are ENHRY and SYGVKD. V was trimmed by 9 bases and J by 3 bases, leaving 11 bases between them. The CDR3 contains 12 residues. The CDR3 sequence: CAIGSGDTEAFF. The CDR3 coding sequence is TGTGCCATTGGATCGGGGGACACTGAAGCTTTCTTT.

As to this clonotype: A junction boundary mismatches the germline segment, possibly from a read error. The chain joins TRBV20-1 to TRBJ2-5; D is unclear. Germline CDR1 DFQATT, CDR2 SNEGSKA (reference sequence). CDR3 length: 11 residues. CDR3 in amino acids: CSYSPQGTQYF. The CDR3 DNA reads TGCAGTTATTCTCCCCAAGGGACCCAGTACTTC.

The gene calls are TRBV7-9 and TRBJ2-3; D uncertain. CDR1 is SEHNR and CDR2 is FQNEAQ in the germline V gene (reference sequence). V lost 3 bases, J lost 3 bases, and 7 bases lay in between. The CDR3 has 13 amino acids. CDR3 amino acids: CASSFPNTDTQYF. The CDR3 coding sequence is TGTGCCAGCAGCTTCCCAAATACAGATACGCAGTATTTT.

As regards this clonotype: Given a much more abundant clone one base away, this may be a read error. The J gene is TRBJ1-1, the V gene TRBV4-1, with D perhaps TRBD1 (6 bases). Germline lookup yields CDR1 MGHRA and CDR2 YSYEKL. Trimming left V 4 bases short and J 5 bases short, with 17 bases between. The CDR3 runs 15 residues. The CDR3 reads CASSPSAVQGTEAFF. CDR3 sequence (DNA): TGCGCCAGCAGCCCCTCAGCCGTTCAGGGGACTGAAGCTTTCTTT.

In DNA form, the CDR3 reads TGCGCCAGCAGCCCTGTCGCAGATACGCAGTATTTT. This gives the protein CASSPVADTQYF. The chain couples TRBV5-1 to TRBJ2-3, with D unclear. Trimming pared 4 bases from V and 4 bases from J, leaving 7 bases between. CDR1 is SGHRS and CDR2 is YFSETQ in the germline V gene. The CDR3 is made up of 12 amino acids.

Concerning this clonotype itself: The germline gene is not matched at one end of the junction; a read error may be the cause. The rearrangement joins TRBV13 to TRBJ2-1, with 14 bases aligning to TRBD2. This CDR3 region has 19 residues. CDR1 is PRHDT and CDR2 is FYEKMQ in the germline V gene (reference sequence). The CDR3 region has the DNA TGTGCCAGCAGCTTAGTGGGGACTAGCGGGAGAATTTCTTACAATGTGCAGTTCTTC. Protein product: CASSLVGTSGRISYNVQFF. Combining the CDR3 with reference TRBV13 and TRBJ2-1 gives the whole variable domain AAGVIQSPRHLIKEKRETATLKCYPIPRHDTVYWYQQGPGQDPQFLISFYEKMQSDKGSIPDRFSAQQFSDYHSELNMSSLELGDSALYFCASSLVGTSGRISYNVQFFGPGTRLTVL.

With respect to this clonotype: One end of the junction does not line up with germline, which may come from a read error. The genes are TRBV11-2 and TRBJ2-1, with TRBD2 identical over 8 bases. CDR3 size: 15 residues. The germline V gene encodes CDR1 SGHAT and CDR2 FQNNGV. In DNA form, the CDR3 reads TGTACCAGCAGCTTCCGGGAGGGGAGCCACAATGAGCAGTTCTTC. Encoded protein: CTSSFREGSHNEQFF.

Notes on this clonotype: An end of the junction does not agree with germline; a read error may underlie this. The chain is built from TRBV12-5 and TRBJ2-1, with D tentatively TRBD2 (6 bases). This CDR3 comprises 14 residues. Germline CDR1 reads LGHNT; CDR2 reads FRNRAP. The CDR3 reads CVSVWVGGNNEQFF. CDR3 bases: TGTGTTAGTGTTTGGGTGGGGGGAAACAATGAGCAGTTCTTC.

Many counts were recorded for this clonotype. The chain uses TRBV6-6 and TRBJ2-7; 8 bases are shared with TRBD1. Germline V lookup: CDR1 MNHNY, CDR2 SVGAGI (reference sequence). The CDR3 has 15 amino acids. With V trimmed by 4 bases and J by 2 bases, 7 bases remained unmatched. The CDR3: CASSFRQGPAYEQYF. As DNA, the CDR3 is TGTGCCAGCAGTTTCCGACAGGGGCCAGCCTACGAGCAGTACTTC.

At least ten counts were recorded for this clonotype. The J gene is TRBJ2-7, the V gene TRBV6-6; 8 nucleotides align to TRBD2. The CDR3 has 15 amino acids. V lost 5 bases and J lost 5; bases outside the gene matches: 11. Germline values: CDR1 MNHNY, CDR2 SVGAGI (reference sequence). CDR3 in DNA: TGTGCCAGCAGTAGGACTAGCTTAGAATTCCACGAGCAGTACTTC. Its protein product is CASSRTSLEFHEQYF.

The gene calls are TRBV7-2 and TRBJ2-6, with 7 nucleotides matching TRBD1. This CDR3 has 16 amino acids. Trimming took 0 bases from V and 4 from J; bases not matched to a gene: 3. Germline CDR1 SGHTA, CDR2 FQGNSA. The CDR3, as DNA: TGTACCAGCAGCTTAGCGACAGGGACCGGGGCCAACGTCCTGACTTTC. The encoded protein is CTSSLATGTGANVLTF.

This clonotype showed up just a few times. Since a much larger clone is just one base distant, this may be a read error. The gene calls are TRBV4-2 and TRBJ2-7; no clear D. The DNA end is more similar to TRBJ2-1, so the J call may be wrong. The CDR3 extends over 17 amino acids. Germline values: CDR1 LGHNA, CDR2 YNFKEQ. The CDR3 nucleotides read TGTGCCAGCAGCCAAGAGGGTCCAGGATCCCTCTCCTACGAGCAGTTCTTC. Its protein product is CASSQEGPGSLSYEQFF.

As for this clonotype: A much larger clone differs from this one at a single base, so this may be a read error. The rearrangement uses TRBV7-8 and TRBJ2-3; D is unresolved. The germline gives CDR1 SGHVS, CDR2 FQNEAQ. This CDR3 has 16 residues. Trimming shortened V by 1 base and J by 6 bases, and 17 bases separated the two germline ends. CDR3: CASSLVVGFQGDTQYF. The CDR3 bases are TGTGCCAGCAGCTTAGTGGTGGGTTTTCAAGGGGATACGCAGTATTTT.

This clonotype was seen only a few times. The chain is built from TRBV7-9 and TRBJ2-5; TRBD1 matches 9 bases. The CDR3 is made up of 16 amino acids. Germline V gives CDR1 SEHNR, CDR2 FQNEAQ (reference sequence). Losses at the gene ends were 3 bases for V and 5 bases for J; bases not matched to a gene: 10. The CDR3 spells CASSLPHQTGGETQYF. The CDR3, as DNA: TGTGCCAGCAGCTTGCCCCACCAGACAGGGGGTGAGACCCAGTACTTC.

With regard to this clonotype: The CDR3 end shows no conserved phenylalanine or tryptophan, and so a read error is likely. The V gene is TRBV4-1, the J gene TRBJ2-1, with D unclear. This CDR3 is built from 16 residues. Germline V gene lookup returns CDR1 MGHRA and CDR2 YSYEKL. Between the trimmed V and J ends, which lost 6 bases and 1 base, there was a span of 16 bases. The CDR3 loop reads CASRPISGESYNEQFS. The CDR3 region has the DNA TGCGCCAGCAGGCCCATTTCAGGCGAATCCTACAATGAGCAGTTCTCC.

Concerning this clonotype itself: A single base separates this from a much larger clone, so it may be a read error. The CDR3 nucleotides read TGTGCCAGCAGTGGTGGCGGGCGCTTCGAGGCCCAGTACTTC. Translating it yields CASSGGGRFEAQYF. The chain is built from TRBV25-1 and TRBJ2-5; TRBD2 is a possible D gene (5 bases). This CDR3 contains 14 residues. Germline V gene lookup returns CDR1 MGHDK and CDR2 SYGVNS. V shed 4 bases and J shed 9 bases, with 18 bases lying between them.

This clonotype was found once. No conserved phenylalanine or tryptophan ends this CDR3, so it is likely a read error. The chain carries TRBV6-5 and TRBJ2-7; the D gene could be TRBD1 or TRBD2 (6 bases each). CDR1 is MNHEY, CDR2 SVGAGI, per germline. The ends were cut back, 2 bases at V and 9 bases at J, with 20 bases in the middle. The CDR3 spans 15 residues. This chain's CDR3 is CASSYRGLRSKGQYL. The CDR3, as DNA: TGTGCCAGCAGTTACCGGGGGCTACGGAGTAAGGGGCAGTACCTC.

This clonotype occurred once. Possible read error: a much larger clone is one base away. V is TRBV12-3 or TRBV12-4 and J is TRBJ2-5; D is possibly TRBD2 (5 bases). CDR3 length: 15 residues. CDR3: CVSSLSAFGEETQYF. Here the CDR3 DNA reads TGTGTCAGCAGTTTGAGTGCTTTTGGGGAGGAGACCCAGTACTTC.

On this clonotype itself: Given a much more abundant clone one base away, this may be a read error. This sequence joins TRBV11-2 and TRBJ2-3; the D is unclear. The CDR3 has 14 residues. Germline V gene lookup returns CDR1 SGHAT and CDR2 FQNNGV. V dropped 0 bases and J dropped 8 bases, with 12 bases sitting between them. CDR3 bases: TGTGCCAGCAGCTTAGATCGAGAGACATGTACGCAGTATTTT. It translates to CASSLDRETCTQYF.

As for this clonotype: At one end, the junction sequence differs from germline, possibly due to a read error. The V and J genes are TRBV11-1 and TRBJ1-3; D is uncertain. Germline V gene lookup returns CDR1 SGHAT and CDR2 FQDESV (reference sequence). CDR3 length: 13 amino acids. CDR3 in amino acids: CASSRSGGNTIYF. DNA for the CDR3: TGTGCGAGCAGCCGGTCAGGAGGAAACACCATATATTTT.

This clonotype occurred a few times. A single base separates this from a much larger clone, so it may be a read error. The chain joins TRBV6-5 to TRBJ2-1; D is ambiguous. Germline V CDR1 and CDR2: MNHEY, SVGAGI. Trimming took off 2 bases at V and 5 bases at J, with 13 bases between the two ends. This CDR3 comprises 15 residues. CDR3 coding DNA: TGTGCCAGCAGTTACACGACGGTAGAAAACAATGAGCAGTTCTTC. Its translation: CASSYTTVENNEQFF.

The V and J genes are TRBV12-3 or TRBV12-4 and TRBJ2-7; maybe TRBD2 (6 bases). The CDR3 has 16 residues. V lost 7 bases and J 0 bases, leaving 19 bases between the germline ends. In DNA, the CDR3 is TGTGCCAGCACCCTACTGTCTAGCGTGGCCTCCTACGAGCAGTACTTC. Translated: CASTLLSSVASYEQYF.

This clonotype has just a few counts. J is TRBJ2-1 and V is TRBV6-2 or TRBV6-3; TRBD2 agrees at 12 bases. The germline V gene encodes CDR1 MNHEY and CDR2 SVGEGT. The trim removed 7 bases at V and 9 bases at J, leaving 7 bases unmatched. The length of the CDR3 is 14 residues. The CDR3 reads CASTLAGGFSEQFF. In nucleotides, the CDR3 is TGTGCCAGCACCCTAGCGGGAGGGTTTAGTGAGCAGTTCTTC.